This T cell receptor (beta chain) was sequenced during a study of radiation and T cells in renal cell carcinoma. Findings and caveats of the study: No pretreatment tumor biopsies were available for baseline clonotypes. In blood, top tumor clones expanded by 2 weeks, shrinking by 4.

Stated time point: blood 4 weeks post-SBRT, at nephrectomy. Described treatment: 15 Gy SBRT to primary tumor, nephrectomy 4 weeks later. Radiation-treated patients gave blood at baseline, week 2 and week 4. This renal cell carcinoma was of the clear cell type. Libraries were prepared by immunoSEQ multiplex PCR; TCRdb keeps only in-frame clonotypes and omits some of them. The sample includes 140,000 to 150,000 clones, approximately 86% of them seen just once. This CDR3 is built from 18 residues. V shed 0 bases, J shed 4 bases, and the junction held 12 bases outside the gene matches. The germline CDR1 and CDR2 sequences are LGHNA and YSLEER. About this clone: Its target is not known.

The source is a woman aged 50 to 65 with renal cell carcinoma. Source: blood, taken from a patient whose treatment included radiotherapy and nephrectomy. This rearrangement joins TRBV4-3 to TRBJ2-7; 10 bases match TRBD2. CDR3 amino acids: CASSQDLVQLAGSYEQYF. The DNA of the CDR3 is TGCGCCAGCAGCCAAGATTTGGTACAACTAGCGGGATCGTACGAGCAGTACTTC.